A single sample is the source of the 4 T cell receptor beta chains below, sequenced in a study of T-cell reconstitution after alpha-beta-depleted transplantation in children. It was with unique molecular identifiers that the TCRbeta library was prepared. From the PCR reads, TCRdb called clonotypes with MiXCR, one entry per CDR3 protein. Of about 280,000 distinct CDR3 sequences in the sample, around a tenth are singletons; the top ten hold roughly a quarter. Source: peripheral blood, taken 180 days after TCRalphabeta/CD19-depleted stem cell transplant. The receptor source for this set is a male patient aged 2-15 years who had a stem cell transplant for chronic granulomatous disease, so the T cells may come from the graft donor.

In this sample, this clonotype turned up many times. V is TRBV5-5 and J is TRBJ2-3; D gene ambiguous. Between the trimmed V and J ends, which lost 5 bases and 6 bases, there was a span of 13 bases. The germline V gene encodes CDR1 SGHKS and CDR2 YYEKEE (reference sequence). This CDR3 spans 13 amino acids. CDR3: CASSSQIIDTQYF. CDR3 bases: TGTGCCAGCAGTTCCCAAATCATTGATACGCAGTATTTT. The entire variable domain, with the rest obtained from reference TRBV5-5 and TRBJ2-3, is as follows: DAGVTQSPTHLIKTRGQQVTLRCSPISGHKSVSWYQQVLGQGPQFIFQYYEKEERGRGNFPDRFSARQFPNYSSELNVNALLLGDSALYLCASSSQIIDTQYFGPGTRLTVL.

Details on this clonotype: Just one base apart from a much larger clone, this may be a read error. As DNA, the CDR3 is TGTGCCAGCAGTTTTGTGGGCACCTACGAGCAGCACTTC. Residues: CASSFVGTYEQHF. The chain uses TRBV28 and TRBJ2-7; no reliable D call. Per germline, CDR1 MDHEN and CDR2 SYDVKM. This CDR3 has 13 residues.

This clonotype has more than one count but fewer than ten. The chain joins TRBV24-1 to TRBJ1-4, with a tentative D call TRBD1 (5 bases). CDR1 is KGHDR and CDR2 is SFDVKD in the germline V gene. Trimming shortened V by 3 bases and J by 5 bases, and 12 bases separated the two germline ends. This CDR3 spans 15 amino acids. CDR3 sequence (DNA): TGTGCCACCAGTGATCCAGGGATCCCAAATGAAAAACTGTTTTTT. It encodes CATSDPGIPNEKLFF.

The V gene is TRBV12-3 or TRBV12-4, the J gene TRBJ2-1; tentative D call: TRBD1 (6 bases). The CDR3 runs 15 residues. V lost 0 bases and J lost 7, with 13 bases in between. Written as DNA, the CDR3 is TGTGCCAGCAGTTTAGCCGTGGCCCAGGGGAATGAGCAGTTCTTC. Translation: CASSLAVAQGNEQFF.